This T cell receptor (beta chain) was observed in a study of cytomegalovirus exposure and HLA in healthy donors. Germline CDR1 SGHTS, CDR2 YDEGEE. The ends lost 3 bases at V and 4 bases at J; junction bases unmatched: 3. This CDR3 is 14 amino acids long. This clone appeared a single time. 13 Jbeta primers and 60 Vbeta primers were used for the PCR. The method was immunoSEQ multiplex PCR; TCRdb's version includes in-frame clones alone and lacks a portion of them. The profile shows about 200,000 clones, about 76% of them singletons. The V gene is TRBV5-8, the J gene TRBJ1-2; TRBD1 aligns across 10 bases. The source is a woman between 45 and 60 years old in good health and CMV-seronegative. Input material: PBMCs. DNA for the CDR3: TGTGCCAGCAGCTACGGACAGGGGGGCTATGGCTACACCTTC. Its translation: CASSYGQGGYGYTF.